What follows describes a single T cell receptor beta chain. Antigen unknown. This specimen belongs to a study of OX40 agonist ivuxolimab in advanced cancers. Study at large: People in dose escalation had one of these cancers: hepatocellular carcinoma, melanoma, renal cell or head and neck cancer. Study-wide points: Among the lowest peripheral clonal expansion occurred in 0.1-3.0 mg/kg partial responders. Blood T cells, both CD4+ and CD8+, expanded clonally by week 6 at 0.1 to 3.0 mg/kg.

The assay was immunoSEQ multiplex PCR, and TCRdb's table has in-frame clones only and misses some. The table records fewer than 30,000 clones, about nine tenths of them present only once. Unmatched junction bases numbered 7, after V lost 0 bases and J lost 4 bases. This CDR3 comprises 16 residues. The germline gives CDR1 SGDLS, CDR2 YYNGEE. The TCR was taken from an adult with an advanced solid tumor such as melanoma, head and neck, liver or kidney cancer. The chain combines TRBV9 with TRBJ2-3, with 8 positions matching TRBD2. The input for sequencing was CD4+ or CD8+ T cells sorted from blood, taken in a trial of the OX40 agonist ivuxolimab. CDR3: CASSVEAGGLADTQYF. CDR3 DNA: TGTGCCAGCAGCGTAGAGGCGGGGGGTTTGGCAGATACGCAGTATTTT.